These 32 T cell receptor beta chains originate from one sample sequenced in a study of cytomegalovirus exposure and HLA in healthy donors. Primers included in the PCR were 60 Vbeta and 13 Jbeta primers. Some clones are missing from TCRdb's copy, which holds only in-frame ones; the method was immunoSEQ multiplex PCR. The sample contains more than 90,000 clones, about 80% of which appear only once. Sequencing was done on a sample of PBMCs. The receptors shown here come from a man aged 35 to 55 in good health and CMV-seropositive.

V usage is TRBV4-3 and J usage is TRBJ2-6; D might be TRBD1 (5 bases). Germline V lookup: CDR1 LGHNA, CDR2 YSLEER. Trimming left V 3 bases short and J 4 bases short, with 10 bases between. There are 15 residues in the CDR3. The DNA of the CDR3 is TGCGCCAGCAGCCACAGGGCCTCGGGGGCCAACGTCCTGACTTTC. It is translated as CASSHRASGANVLTF.

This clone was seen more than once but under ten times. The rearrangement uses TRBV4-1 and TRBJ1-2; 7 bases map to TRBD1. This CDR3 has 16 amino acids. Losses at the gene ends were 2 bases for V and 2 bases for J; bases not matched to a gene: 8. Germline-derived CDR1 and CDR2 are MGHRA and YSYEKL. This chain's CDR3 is CASSQPNRGVNYGYTF. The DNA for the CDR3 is TGCGCCAGCAGCCAACCCAACAGGGGAGTCAACTATGGCTACACCTTC.

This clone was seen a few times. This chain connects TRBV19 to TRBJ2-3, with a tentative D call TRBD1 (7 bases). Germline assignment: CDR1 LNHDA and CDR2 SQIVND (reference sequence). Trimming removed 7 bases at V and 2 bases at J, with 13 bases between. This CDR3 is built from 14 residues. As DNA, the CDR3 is TGTGCCAGTATGGGGGGACAGATCACAGATACGCAGTATTTT. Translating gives CASMGGQITDTQYF. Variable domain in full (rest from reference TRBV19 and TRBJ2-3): DGGITQSPKYLFRKEGQNVTLSCEQNLNHDAMYWYRQDPGQGLRLIYYSQIVNDFQKGDIAEGYSVSREKKESFPLTVTSAQKNPTAFYLCASMGGQITDTQYFGPGTRLTVL.

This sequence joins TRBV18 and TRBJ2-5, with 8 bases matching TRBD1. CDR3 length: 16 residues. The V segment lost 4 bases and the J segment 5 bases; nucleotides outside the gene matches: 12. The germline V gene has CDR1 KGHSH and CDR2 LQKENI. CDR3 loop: CASSRLGGQGVETQYF. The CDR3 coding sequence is TGTGCCAGCTCACGTCTCGGCGGACAGGGTGTCGAGACCCAGTACTTC.

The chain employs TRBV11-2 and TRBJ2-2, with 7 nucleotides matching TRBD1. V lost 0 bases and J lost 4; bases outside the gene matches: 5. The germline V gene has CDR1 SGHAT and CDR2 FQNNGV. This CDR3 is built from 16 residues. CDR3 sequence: CASSLEPGQSTGELFF. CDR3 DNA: TGTGCCAGCAGCTTAGAACCGGGACAGAGCACCGGGGAGCTGTTTTTT.

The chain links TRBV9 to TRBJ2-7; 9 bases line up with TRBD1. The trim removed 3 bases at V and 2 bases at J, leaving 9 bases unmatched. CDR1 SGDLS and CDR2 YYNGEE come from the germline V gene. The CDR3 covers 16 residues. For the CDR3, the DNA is TGTGCCAGCAGCGCAGGGGAGACAGGGGGTACCTACGAGCAGTACTTC. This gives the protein CASSAGETGGTYEQYF.

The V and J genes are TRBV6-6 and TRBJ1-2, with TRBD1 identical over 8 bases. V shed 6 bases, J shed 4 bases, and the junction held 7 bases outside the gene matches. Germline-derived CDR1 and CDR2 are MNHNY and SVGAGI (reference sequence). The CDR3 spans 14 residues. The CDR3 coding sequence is TGTGCCAGCAGGACGACAGGGGCGGGCTATGGCTACACCTTC. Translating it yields CASRTTGAGYGYTF.

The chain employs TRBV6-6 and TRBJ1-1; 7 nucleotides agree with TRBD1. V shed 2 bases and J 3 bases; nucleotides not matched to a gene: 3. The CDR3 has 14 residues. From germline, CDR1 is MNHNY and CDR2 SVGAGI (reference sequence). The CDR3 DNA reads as TGTGCCAGCAGTTACATCAGGGGGGACACTGAAGCTTTCTTT. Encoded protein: CASSYIRGDTEAFF.

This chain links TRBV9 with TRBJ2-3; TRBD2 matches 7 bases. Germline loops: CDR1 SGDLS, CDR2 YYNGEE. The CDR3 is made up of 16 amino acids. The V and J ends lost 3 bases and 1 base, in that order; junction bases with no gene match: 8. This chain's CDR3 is CASSAEGGIGTDTQYF. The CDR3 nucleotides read TGTGCCAGCAGCGCCGAGGGAGGGATTGGCACAGATACGCAGTATTTT.

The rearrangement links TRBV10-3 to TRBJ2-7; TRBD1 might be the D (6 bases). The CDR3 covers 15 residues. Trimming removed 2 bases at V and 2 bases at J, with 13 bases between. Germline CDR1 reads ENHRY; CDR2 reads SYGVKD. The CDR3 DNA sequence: TGTGCCATCAGTGAGCAGGGGACCTCCCCCTACGAGCAGTACTTC. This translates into CAISEQGTSPYEQYF.

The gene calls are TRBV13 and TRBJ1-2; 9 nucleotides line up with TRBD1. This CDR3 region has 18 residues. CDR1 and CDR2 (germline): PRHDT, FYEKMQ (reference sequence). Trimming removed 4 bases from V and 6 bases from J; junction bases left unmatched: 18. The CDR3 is CASSYTPTGGLKSDGYTF. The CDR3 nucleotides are TGTGCCAGCAGCTACACTCCGACAGGGGGGTTAAAGTCAGATGGCTACACCTTC.

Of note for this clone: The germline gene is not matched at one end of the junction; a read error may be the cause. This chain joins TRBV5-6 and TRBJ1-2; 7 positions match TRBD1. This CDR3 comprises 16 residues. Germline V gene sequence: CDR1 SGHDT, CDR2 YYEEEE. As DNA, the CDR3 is TGTGCCAGCACCTTGAGGACAGGTCCTCTGGTCTATGGCTACACCTTC. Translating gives CASTLRTGPLVYGYTF.

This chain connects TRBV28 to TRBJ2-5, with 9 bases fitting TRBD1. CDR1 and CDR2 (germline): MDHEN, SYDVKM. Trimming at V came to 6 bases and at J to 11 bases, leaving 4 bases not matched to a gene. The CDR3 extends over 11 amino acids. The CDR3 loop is CASRRDREQYF. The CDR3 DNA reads TGTGCCAGCAGACGGGACAGGGAGCAGTACTTC.

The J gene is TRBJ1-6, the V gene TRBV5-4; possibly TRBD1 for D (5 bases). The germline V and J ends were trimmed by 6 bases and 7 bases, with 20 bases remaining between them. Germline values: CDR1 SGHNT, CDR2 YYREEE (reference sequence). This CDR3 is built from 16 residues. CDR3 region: CASNSVGGMSNSPLHF. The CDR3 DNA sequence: TGTGCCAGCAACTCCGTCGGGGGGATGTCCAATTCACCCCTCCACTTT.

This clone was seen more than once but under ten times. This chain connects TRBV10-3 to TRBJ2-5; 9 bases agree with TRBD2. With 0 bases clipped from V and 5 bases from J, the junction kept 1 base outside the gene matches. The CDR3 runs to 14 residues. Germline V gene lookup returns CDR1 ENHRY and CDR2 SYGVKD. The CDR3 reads CAISESSGGETQYF. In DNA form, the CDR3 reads TGTGCCATCAGTGAGTCGAGCGGGGGGGAGACCCAGTACTTC.

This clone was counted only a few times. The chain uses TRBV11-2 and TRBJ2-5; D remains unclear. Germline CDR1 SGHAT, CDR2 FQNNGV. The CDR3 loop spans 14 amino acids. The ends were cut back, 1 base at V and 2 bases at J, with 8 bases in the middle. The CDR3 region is CASSLAGGQETQYF. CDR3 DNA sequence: TGTGCCAGCAGCTTAGCGGGTGGACAAGAGACCCAGTACTTC.

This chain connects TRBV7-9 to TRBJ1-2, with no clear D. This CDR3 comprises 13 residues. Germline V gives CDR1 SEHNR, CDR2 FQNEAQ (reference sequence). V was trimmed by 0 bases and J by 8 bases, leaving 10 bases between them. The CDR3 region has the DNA TGTGCCAGCAGCTTAGCGTCCGGAGGCGGCTACACCTTC. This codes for CASSLASGGGYTF. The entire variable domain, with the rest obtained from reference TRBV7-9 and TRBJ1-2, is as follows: DTGVSQNPRHKITKRGQNVTFRCDPISEHNRLYWYRQTLGQGPEFLTYFQNEAQLEKSRLLSDRFSAERPKGSFSTLEIQRTEQGDSAMYLCASSLASGGGYTFGSGTRLTVV.

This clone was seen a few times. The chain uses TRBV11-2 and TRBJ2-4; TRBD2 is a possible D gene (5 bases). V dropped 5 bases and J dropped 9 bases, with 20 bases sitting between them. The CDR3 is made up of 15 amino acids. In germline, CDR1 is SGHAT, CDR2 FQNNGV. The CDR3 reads CASSPLLGSRIIQYF. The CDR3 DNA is TGTGCCAGCAGCCCATTACTAGGTAGTCGGATCATTCAGTACTTC.

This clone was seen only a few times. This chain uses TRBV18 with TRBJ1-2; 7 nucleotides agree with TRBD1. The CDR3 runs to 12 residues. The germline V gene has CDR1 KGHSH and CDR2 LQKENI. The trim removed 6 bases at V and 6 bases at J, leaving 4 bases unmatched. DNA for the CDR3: TGTGCCAGCTCCCCCACAGGGGATGGCTACACCTTC. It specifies CASSPTGDGYTF.

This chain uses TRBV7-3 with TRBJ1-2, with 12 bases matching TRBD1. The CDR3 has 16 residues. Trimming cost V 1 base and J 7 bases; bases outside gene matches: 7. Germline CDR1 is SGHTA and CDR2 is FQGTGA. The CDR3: CASSLNPGTGGSGYTF. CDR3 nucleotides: TGTGCCAGCAGCTTAAACCCCGGGACAGGGGGCTCTGGCTACACCTTC.

CDR3 coding DNA: TGTGCCAGCAGCCACGCGGAGGGGCGGGGCACAGATACGCAGTATTTT. Its translation: CASSHAEGRGTDTQYF. The chain combines TRBV7-6 with TRBJ2-3; D is perhaps TRBD2 (6 bases). V was shortened by 5 bases and J by 1 base, with 16 bases between the two germline ends. Germline V gene lookup returns CDR1 SGHVS and CDR2 FNYEAQ. This CDR3 is built from 16 residues.

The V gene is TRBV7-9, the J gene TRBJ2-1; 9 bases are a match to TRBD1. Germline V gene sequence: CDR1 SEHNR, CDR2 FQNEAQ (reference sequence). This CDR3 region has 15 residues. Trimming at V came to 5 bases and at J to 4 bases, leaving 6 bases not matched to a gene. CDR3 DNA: TGTGCCAGCAGCGGAACGGGACAGGGTTACAATGAGCAGTTCTTC. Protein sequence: CASSGTGQGYNEQFF. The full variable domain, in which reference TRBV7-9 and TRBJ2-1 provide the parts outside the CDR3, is DTGVSQNPRHKITKRGQNVTFRCDPISEHNRLYWYRQTLGQGPEFLTYFQNEAQLEKSRLLSDRFSAERPKGSFSTLEIQRTEQGDSAMYLCASSGTGQGYNEQFFGPGTRLTVL.

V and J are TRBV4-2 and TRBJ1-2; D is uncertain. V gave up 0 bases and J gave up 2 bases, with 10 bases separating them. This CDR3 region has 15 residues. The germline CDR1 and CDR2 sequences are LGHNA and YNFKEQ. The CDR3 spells CASSQERGRNYGYTF. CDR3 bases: TGTGCCAGCAGCCAAGAACGCGGAAGGAACTATGGCTACACCTTC.

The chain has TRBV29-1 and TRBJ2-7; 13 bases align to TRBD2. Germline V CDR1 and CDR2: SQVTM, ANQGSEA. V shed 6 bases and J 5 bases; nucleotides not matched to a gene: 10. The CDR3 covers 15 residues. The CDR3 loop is CSVYSWTSGSNEQYF. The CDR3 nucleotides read TGCAGCGTCTATTCCTGGACTAGCGGGAGTAACGAGCAGTACTTC.

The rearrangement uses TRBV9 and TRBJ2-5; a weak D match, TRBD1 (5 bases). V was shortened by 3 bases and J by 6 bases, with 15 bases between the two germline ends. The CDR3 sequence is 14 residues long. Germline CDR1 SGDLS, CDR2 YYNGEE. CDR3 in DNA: TGTGCCAGCAGCGCCGGAGTCGCAGGGCAGACCCAGTACTTC. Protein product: CASSAGVAGQTQYF.

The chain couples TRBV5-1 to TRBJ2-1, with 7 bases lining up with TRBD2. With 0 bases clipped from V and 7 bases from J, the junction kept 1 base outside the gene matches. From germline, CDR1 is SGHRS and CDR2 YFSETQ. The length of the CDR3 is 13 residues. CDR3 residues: CASSLEGGNEQFF. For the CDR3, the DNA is TGCGCCAGCAGCTTGGAGGGAGGGAATGAGCAGTTCTTC.

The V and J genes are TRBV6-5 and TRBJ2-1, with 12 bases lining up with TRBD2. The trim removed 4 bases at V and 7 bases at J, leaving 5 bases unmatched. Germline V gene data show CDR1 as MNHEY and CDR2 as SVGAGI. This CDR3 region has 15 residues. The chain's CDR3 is CASSLTSGRMNEQFF. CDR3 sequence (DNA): TGTGCCAGCAGTTTAACTAGCGGGAGGATGAATGAGCAGTTCTTC.

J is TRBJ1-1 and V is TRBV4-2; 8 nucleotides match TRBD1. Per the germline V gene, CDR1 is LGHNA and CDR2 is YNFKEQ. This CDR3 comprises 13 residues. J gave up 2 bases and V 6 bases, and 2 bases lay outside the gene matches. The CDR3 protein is CASRQGGNTEAFF. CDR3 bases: TGTGCCAGCAGACAGGGGGGAAACACTGAAGCTTTCTTT.

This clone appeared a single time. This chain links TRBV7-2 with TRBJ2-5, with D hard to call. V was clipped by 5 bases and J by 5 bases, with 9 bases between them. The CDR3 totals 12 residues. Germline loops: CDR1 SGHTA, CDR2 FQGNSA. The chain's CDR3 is CASSPPRETQYF. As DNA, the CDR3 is TGTGCCAGCAGCCCGCCCCGGGAGACCCAGTACTTC.

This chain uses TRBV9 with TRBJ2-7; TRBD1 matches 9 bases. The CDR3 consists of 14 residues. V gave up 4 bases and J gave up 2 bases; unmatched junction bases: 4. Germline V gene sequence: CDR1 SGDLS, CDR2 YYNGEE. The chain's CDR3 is CASSYRDRAYEQYF. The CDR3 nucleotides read TGTGCCAGCAGCTACCGGGACAGGGCCTACGAGCAGTACTTC.

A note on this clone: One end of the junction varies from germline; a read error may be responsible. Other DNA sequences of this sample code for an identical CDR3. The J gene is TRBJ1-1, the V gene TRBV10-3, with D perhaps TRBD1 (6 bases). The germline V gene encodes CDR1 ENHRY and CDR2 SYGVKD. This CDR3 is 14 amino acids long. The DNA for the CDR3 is TGTGCCATCAGTTCACAGGGTGGGAACACTGAAGCCTTCTTT. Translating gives CAISSQGGNTEAFF.

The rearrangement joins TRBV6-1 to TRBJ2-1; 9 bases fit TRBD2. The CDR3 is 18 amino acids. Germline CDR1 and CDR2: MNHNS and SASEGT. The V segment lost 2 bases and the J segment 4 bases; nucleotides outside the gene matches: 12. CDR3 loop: CASSESSLAGNPYNEQFF. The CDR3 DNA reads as TGTGCCAGCAGTGAATCATCGCTAGCGGGGAACCCGTACAATGAGCAGTTCTTC.